These T cell receptor beta chains were read from a single sample in a study of T-cell memory formation after mild COVID-19. TCRdb redid the calling of the 5' RACE reads with MiXCR, one entry per CDR3 protein. The sample shows 450,000 to 650,000 distinct CDR3 sequences, about 20% of them seen only once. The sample consisted of PBMCs or a T cell subset sorted from them (not recorded which). These receptors were collected from an adult woman who had mild COVID-19 (a few samples of this study predate the infection). Cell type and time point are not known. CDR3s include the opening cysteine and the closing phenylalanine or tryptophan. Fields, in order: J gene, D gene, clone size, V gene, CDR3 protein, CDR3 DNA. A D gene is named only where the DNA matches it firmly. Size values are once, few and many counts, or a class for expanded clones, and some rows have none.

TRBJ2-4,-,few,TRBV14,CASSQDWARAGSKNIQYF,TGTGCCAGCAGCCAAGATTGGGCCCGAGCGGGTTCCAAAAACATTCAGTACTTC
TRBJ2-5,-,-,TRBV20-1,CSATGTTNGETQYF,TGCAGTGCTACCGGCACAACAAACGGAGAGACCCAGTACTTC
TRBJ1-1,-,-,TRBV12-3/TRBV12-4,CASSFYEDTEAFF,TGTGCCAGCAGTTTTTACGAGGACACTGAAGCTTTCTTT
TRBJ2-3,-,-,TRBV20-1,CSARLRTDTQYF,TGCAGTGCTAGATTGCGCACAGATACGCAGTATTTT
TRBJ2-6,-,few,TRBV6-5,CASRPDSGGANVLTF,TGTGCCAGCAGACCCGACAGCGGGGGGGCCAACGTCCTGACTTTC
TRBJ2-5,-,few,TRBV6-2/TRBV6-3,CASSHTLGGETQYF,TGTGCCAGCAGTCATACTCTAGGGGGAGAGACCCAGTACTTC
TRBJ2-2,-,many,TRBV7-9,CASSLTTGELFF,TGTGCCAGCAGCTTAACCACCGGGGAGCTGTTTTTT
TRBJ2-1,TRBD2,few,TRBV6-2/TRBV6-3,CASIEAGGYNEQFF,TGTGCCAGCATCGAAGCGGGGGGATACAATGAGCAGTTCTTC
TRBJ2-7,TRBD1,few,TRBV6-1,CASRTQGERYEQYF,TGTGCCAGCAGGACACAGGGGGAACGCTACGAGCAGTACTTC
TRBJ1-5,-,few,TRBV12-3/TRBV12-4,CASSLAADQPQHF,TGTGCCAGCAGTTTAGCGGCAGATCAGCCCCAGCATTTT
TRBJ1-2,-,-,TRBV5-4,CASIDNPQNYGYTF,TGTGCCAGCATCGACAATCCCCAGAACTATGGCTACACCTTC
TRBJ2-7,TRBD2,-,TRBV6-5,CASSYKAGTRSYEQYF,TGTGCCAGCAGTTACAAAGCCGGGACTAGGTCCTACGAGCAGTACTTC
TRBJ2-1,TRBD2,few,TRBV5-1,CASSLTSGGSNNEQFF,TGCGCCAGCAGCTTGACTAGCGGGGGGTCCAACAATGAGCAGTTCTTC
TRBJ2-6,-,many,TRBV27,CASSSAVGANVLTF,TGTGCCAGCTCTTCAGCTGTCGGGGCCAACGTCCTGACTTTC